This T cell receptor beta chain was sequenced in a study of cytomegalovirus exposure and HLA in healthy donors. Findings of the study overall: In the 120 validation repertoires, a later analysis found that first-cohort TCR clusters tended to co-occur.

The donors formed part of the approximately 120-subject validation cohort, distinct from the roughly 640-subject first cohort. CDR1 and CDR2 from the germline V gene are MNHEY and SVGAGI. The CDR3 runs to 15 residues. The V and J ends lost 2 bases and 3 bases, in that order; junction bases with no gene match: 3. Measured with immunoSEQ multiplex PCR; TCRdb has only the in-frame clones, and not every one. Here the sample spans tens of thousands of clones, 95% to 96% being singletons. As to this clone: Its antigen is still unknown.

The gene calls are TRBV6-5 and TRBJ2-7; 11 nucleotides agree with TRBD2. The sequencing sample was made of PBMCs. This sequence originates from a woman between 18 and 29 years old in good health and CMV-seropositive. The CDR3: CASSYQTSGIYEQYF. The CDR3 DNA follows: TGTGCCAGCAGTTACCAGACTAGCGGGATCTACGAGCAGTACTTC.